A selection of T cell receptor beta chains follows, all from one sample in a study of response to subunit inactivated influenza vaccine. TCRdb ran MiXCR on the RT-PCR reads and lists one entry per CDR3 protein. Here the sample spans fewer than 400,000 distinct CDR3 sequences, roughly a fifth being singletons. The sequencing used PBMCs from blood, collected about 20 months after vaccination. Source of these receptors: a man aged 50-75 years who received an inactivated influenza vaccine. Both conserved end residues are part of each CDR3. D genes are given only for firm matches. Only some rows state a clone size, as once, few, many or a class for expanded clones.

len,d_gene,v_gene,abundance,j_gene,CDR3aa,CDR3nt
14,.,TRBV29-1,few,TRBJ2-1,CSVDLSASYNEQFF,TGCAGCGTTGATCTTAGTGCCTCCTACAATGAGCAGTTCTTC
18,.,TRBV21-1,few,TRBJ2-5,CASSKAPTRDRFWETQYF,TGTGCCAGCAGCAAAGCCCCTACGCGGGACCGATTTTGGGAGACCCAGTACTTC
13,.,TRBV10-3,.,TRBJ2-2,CAIRPTHTGELFF,TGTGCCATCAGGCCAACTCACACCGGGGAGCTGTTTTTT
14,.,TRBV5-1,.,TRBJ2-5,CASSSMTGQETQYF,TGCGCCAGCAGCTCAATGACAGGACAAGAGACCCAGTACTTC
15,TRBD2,TRBV7-9,few,TRBJ2-1,CASSQGLAFYNEQFF,TGTGCCAGCAGCCAAGGACTAGCGTTCTACAATGAGCAGTTCTTC
16,.,TRBV7-2,.,TRBJ2-1,CASSRGLRAGLDEQFF,TGTGCCAGCAGTCGAGGGCTACGAGCCGGACTGGATGAGCAGTTCTTC
13,TRBD2,TRBV12-3/TRBV12-4,few,TRBJ2-1,CASSLGGLAEQFF,TGTGCCAGCAGTTTAGGCGGACTAGCGGAGCAGTTCTTC
13,.,TRBV12-3/TRBV12-4,.,TRBJ2-2,CASSLTRTGELFF,TGTGCCAGCAGTTTAACGAGGACCGGGGAGCTGTTTTTT
15,TRBD1,TRBV27,.,TRBJ2-7,CASHPGQGDLLEQYF,TGTGCCAGCCACCCCGGACAGGGAGATCTCCTCGAGCAGTACTTC
17,.,TRBV7-9,few,TRBJ1-6,CASSLDSSSSYNSPLHF,TGTGCCAGCAGCTTAGATTCCAGCAGCTCCTATAATTCACCCCTCCACTTT
18,TRBD2,TRBV4-2,.,TRBJ2-6,CASSQERLAGSGANVLTF,TGTGCCAGCAGCCAAGAACGGCTAGCGGGCTCTGGGGCCAACGTCCTGACTTTC
15,TRBD2,TRBV12-3/TRBV12-4,.,TRBJ2-3,CASSLGGGLTDTQYF,TGTGCCAGCAGTTTAGGGGGGGGTCTAACAGATACGCAGTATTTT
14,.,TRBV12-3/TRBV12-4,few,TRBJ1-2,CASSFPGAGTGYTF,TGTGCCAGCAGTTTCCCGGGGGCCGGGACCGGCTACACCTTC
14,.,TRBV4-3,.,TRBJ1-2,CASSQELGNYGYTF,TGCGCCAGCAGCCAAGAATTGGGAAACTATGGCTACACCTTC
15,TRBD1,TRBV12-3/TRBV12-4,.,TRBJ2-7,CASSKRTGGTYEQYF,TGTGCCAGCAGTAAACGGACAGGCGGCACCTACGAGCAGTACTTC
14,.,TRBV29-1,many,TRBJ1-2,CSVAISGGRYGYTF,TGCAGCGTAGCCATCTCGGGGGGCCGCTATGGCTACACCTTC
13,.,TRBV7-6,.,TRBJ2-5,CASSLDWLGTQYF,TGTGCCAGCAGCTTAGACTGGCTCGGGACCCAGTACTTC
14,.,TRBV20-1,many,TRBJ2-5,CSARQTGMRETQYF,TGCAGTGCTAGACAAACAGGGATGCGAGAGACCCAGTACTTC
13,.,TRBV10-3,.,TRBJ2-5,CAISDPRVKTQYF,TGTGCCATCAGTGACCCCAGGGTGAAGACCCAGTACTTC
13,.,TRBV28,.,TRBJ2-7,CASTKGGSYEQYF,TGTGCCAGCACCAAGGGGGGCTCCTACGAGCAGTACTTC
15,.,TRBV27,.,TRBJ1-1,CASSLGTGGSTEAFF,TGTGCCAGCAGTTTAGGGACCGGGGGGAGCACTGAAGCTTTCTTT
16,.,TRBV11-2,few,TRBJ2-2,CASSLGATTGVGELFF,TGTGCCAGCAGCTTAGGGGCGACCACCGGGGTCGGGGAGCTGTTTTTT
17,.,TRBV27,few,TRBJ1-1,CASSLQGGGSRFTEAFF,TGTGCCAGCAGTTTACAGGGTGGGGGGAGTAGGTTTACTGAAGCTTTCTTT
14,.,TRBV5-4,many,TRBJ1-6,CASSPTPTLSPLHF,TGTGCCAGCAGCCCGACCCCGACCCTTTCACCCCTCCACTTT
16,.,TRBV6-2/TRBV6-3,many,TRBJ2-6,CASTLEEGVGANVLTF,TGTGCCAGCACTCTAGAGGAGGGTGTTGGGGCCAACGTCCTGACTTTC
15,TRBD1,TRBV3-1,few,TRBJ1-1,CASSRSGTGGTEAFF,TGTGCCAGCAGCCGGTCCGGGACAGGGGGCACTGAAGCTTTCTTT
12,.,TRBV6-6,few,TRBJ2-1,CASSEGVAGQFF,TGTGCCAGCAGTGAGGGAGTGGCCGGACAGTTCTTC
16,.,TRBV7-9,few,TRBJ1-2,CASSLALRLTHYGYTF,TGTGCCAGCAGCCTCGCTCTGCGCCTAACCCACTATGGCTACACCTTC
14,.,TRBV28,.,TRBJ2-2,CASKIQANTGELFF,TGTGCCAGCAAAATCCAGGCGAACACCGGGGAGCTGTTTTTT
14,.,TRBV5-5,many,TRBJ1-4,CASSADWIGGKLFF,TGTGCCAGCAGCGCCGACTGGATAGGCGGAAAACTGTTTTTT
14,TRBD1,TRBV4-1,few,TRBJ1-6,CASSPGQENSPLHF,TGCGCCAGCAGCCCGGGACAGGAGAATTCACCCCTCCACTTT
15,TRBD1,TRBV29-1,.,TRBJ2-2,CSASGTGSKTGELFF,TGCAGCGCTTCCGGGACAGGGTCGAAAACCGGGGAGCTGTTTTTT
15,TRBD1,TRBV7-2,.,TRBJ2-7,CASRTGTGFGYEQYF,TGTGCCAGCAGGACCGGGACAGGGTTTGGCTACGAGCAGTACTTC
16,TRBD1,TRBV27,.,TRBJ2-1,CASSLFAGTVYNEQFF,TGTGCCAGCAGTTTATTCGCCGGGACAGTGTACAATGAGCAGTTCTTC
16,.,TRBV2,many,TRBJ2-2,CASSREGLANTGELFF,TGTGCCAGCAGTAGGGAAGGCCTCGCGAACACCGGGGAGCTGTTTTTT
15,.,TRBV7-2,.,TRBJ1-2,CASSLDYRANYGYTF,TGTGCCAGCAGCTTAGATTACAGGGCCAACTATGGCTACACCTTC
12,.,TRBV20-1,.,TRBJ1-3,CSARAPGNTIYF,TGCAGCGCCAGGGCGCCTGGAAACACCATATATTTT
15,.,TRBV20-1,.,TRBJ1-1,CSARETGLTNTEAFF,TGCAGTGCTAGAGAAACCGGACTGACGAACACTGAAGCTTTCTTT
13,.,TRBV28,.,TRBJ1-5,CASSDFGVMAQHF,TGTGCCAGCAGCGATTTTGGGGTTATGGCCCAGCATTTT
14,.,TRBV5-1,.,TRBJ2-3,CASGQGGGTDTQYF,TGCGCCAGCGGACAAGGGGGAGGGACAGATACGCAGTATTTT
15,TRBD2,TRBV19,.,TRBJ2-3,CASSSRTSASDTQYF,TGTGCCAGTAGTTCCCGGACTAGCGCCTCAGATACGCAGTATTTT
15,TRBD1,TRBV11-2,.,TRBJ2-5,CASSLDAGGFETQYF,TGTGCCAGCAGCTTAGACGCAGGGGGTTTTGAGACCCAGTACTTC
15,TRBD1,TRBV4-2,.,TRBJ1-1,CASSQAGTGAAEAFF,TGTGCCAGCAGCCAAGCCGGGACAGGGGCCGCTGAAGCTTTCTTT
13,.,TRBV7-2,.,TRBJ2-5,CASSLWLQETQYF,TGTGCCAGCAGCTTATGGCTCCAAGAGACCCAGTACTTC
13,.,TRBV18,few,TRBJ1-1,CASSPFENTEAFF,TGTGCCAGCTCACCTTTCGAGAACACTGAAGCTTTCTTT
16,TRBD1,TRBV20-1,few,TRBJ1-1,CSARPSTGEFNTEAFF,TGCAGTGCTAGACCCTCGACAGGGGAATTTAACACTGAAGCTTTCTTT
17,TRBD2,TRBV7-2,.,TRBJ2-1,CASSYGLAGDIRNEQFF,TGTGCCAGCAGCTATGGACTAGCGGGAGATATACGAAATGAGCAGTTCTTC
15,TRBD2,TRBV4-2,many,TRBJ2-2,CASSTSGTDTGELFF,TGTGCCAGCAGCACTAGCGGGACAGACACCGGGGAGCTGTTTTTT
18,.,TRBV12-2,many,TRBJ1-3,CASRLSFPAQGAKGTIYF,TGTGCAAGTCGCTTATCCTTTCCGGCGCAGGGGGCAAAGGGCACCATATATTTT
14,TRBD1,TRBV27,.,TRBJ2-7,CASSARDRVSEQYF,TGTGCCAGCAGTGCAAGGGACAGGGTGAGCGAGCAGTACTTC